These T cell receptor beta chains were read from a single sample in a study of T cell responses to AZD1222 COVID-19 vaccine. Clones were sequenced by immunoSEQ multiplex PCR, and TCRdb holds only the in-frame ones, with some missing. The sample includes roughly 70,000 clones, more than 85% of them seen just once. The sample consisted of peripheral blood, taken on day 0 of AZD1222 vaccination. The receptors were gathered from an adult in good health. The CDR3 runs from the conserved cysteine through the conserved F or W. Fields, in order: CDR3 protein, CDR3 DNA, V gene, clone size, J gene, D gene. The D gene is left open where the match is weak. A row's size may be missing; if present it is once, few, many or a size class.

CDR3 protein: CASSVSQGESYEQYF
CDR3 DNA: TGTGCTAGCAGCGTATCACAGGGGGAAAGCTACGAGCAGTACTTC
V gene: TRBV7-7
clone size: .
J gene: TRBJ2-7
D gene: TRBD1

CDR3 protein: CASSTYRGTGVAKNIQYF
CDR3 DNA: TGTGCCAGCAGCACGTACCGGGGGACAGGGGTAGCCAAAAACATTCAGTACTTC
V gene: TRBV7-6
clone size: few
J gene: TRBJ2-4
D gene: TRBD1

CDR3 protein: CASSDGTNYGYTF
CDR3 DNA: TGTGCCAGCTCAGACGGGACTAACTATGGCTACACCTTC
V gene: TRBV18
clone size: medium-sized
J gene: TRBJ1-2
D gene: .

CDR3 protein: CASSPGTGGHEQYF
CDR3 DNA: TGTGCCAGCAGTCCGGGGACAGGGGGCCACGAGCAGTACTTC
V gene: TRBV27
clone size: once
J gene: TRBJ2-7
D gene: TRBD1

CDR3 protein: CAISEGTGDGYTF
CDR3 DNA: TGTGCCATCAGTGAAGGCACGGGGGATGGCTACACCTTC
V gene: TRBV10-3
clone size: .
J gene: TRBJ1-2
D gene: .

CDR3 protein: CASSDRLAGGPNEQYF
CDR3 DNA: TGTGCCAGCAGCGACCGACTAGCGGGAGGGCCCAACGAGCAGTACTTC
V gene: TRBV9
clone size: .
J gene: TRBJ2-7
D gene: TRBD2

CDR3 protein: CASSGQTNTEAFF
CDR3 DNA: TGTGCCAGCAGCGGACAGACGAACACTGAAGCTTTCTTT
V gene: TRBV14
clone size: few
J gene: TRBJ1-1
D gene: .

CDR3 protein: CASSRPLAGGPYEQYF
CDR3 DNA: TGTGCCAGCAGCCGACCACTAGCGGGAGGCCCCTACGAGCAGTACTTC
V gene: TRBV5-6
clone size: .
J gene: TRBJ2-7
D gene: TRBD2

CDR3 protein: CASSLTPDLFYGYTF
CDR3 DNA: TGTGCCAGCAGCTTAACTCCGGACTTATTCTATGGCTACACCTTC
V gene: TRBV7-3
clone size: few
J gene: TRBJ1-2
D gene: .

CDR3 protein: CASSDGTSGGTDTQYF
CDR3 DNA: TGTGCCAGCAGTGACGGGACTAGCGGGGGCACAGATACGCAGTATTTT
V gene: TRBV6-4
clone size: .
J gene: TRBJ2-3
D gene: TRBD2

CDR3 protein: CASSWTSGSSYEQYF
CDR3 DNA: TGTGCCAGCAGCTGGACTAGCGGGAGCTCCTACGAGCAGTACTTC
V gene: TRBV7-2
clone size: .
J gene: TRBJ2-7
D gene: TRBD2

CDR3 protein: CASSAGTGPYEQYF
CDR3 DNA: TGTGCCAGCAGCGCCGGGACAGGACCCTACGAGCAGTACTTC
V gene: TRBV11-1
clone size: .
J gene: TRBJ2-7
D gene: TRBD1

CDR3 protein: CASSTLKPPNTEAFF
CDR3 DNA: TGTGCCAGTAGTACCCTAAAGCCCCCAAACACTGAAGCTTTCTTT
V gene: TRBV19
clone size: .
J gene: TRBJ1-1
D gene: .

CDR3 protein: CASTPGFYNEQFF
CDR3 DNA: TGCGCCAGCACCCCGGGCTTTTACAATGAGCAGTTCTTC
V gene: TRBV10-2
clone size: once
J gene: TRBJ2-1
D gene: .

CDR3 protein: CASSRSSYEQYF
CDR3 DNA: TGTGCCAGCTCGCGTAGCTCCTACGAGCAGTACTTC
V gene: TRBV18
clone size: .
J gene: TRBJ2-7
D gene: .

CDR3 protein: CAWAPSSNQPQHF
CDR3 DNA: TGTGCCTGGGCCCCCAGCTCGAATCAGCCCCAGCATTTT
V gene: TRBV30
clone size: .
J gene: TRBJ1-5
D gene: .

CDR3 protein: CASSLTLGQPQHF
CDR3 DNA: TGTGCCAGCAGCTTGACCCTGGGGCAGCCCCAGCATTTT
V gene: TRBV5-6
clone size: .
J gene: TRBJ1-5
D gene: .

CDR3 protein: CASTRKGLNEKLFF
CDR3 DNA: TGTGCCAGCACCCGCAAGGGGCTAAATGAAAAACTGTTTTTT
V gene: TRBV7-2
clone size: .
J gene: TRBJ1-4
D gene: .

CDR3 protein: CASSWPSGRAQETQYF
CDR3 DNA: TGTGCCAGCAGTTGGCCTAGCGGGAGGGCCCAAGAGACCCAGTACTTC
V gene: TRBV28
clone size: few
J gene: TRBJ2-5
D gene: TRBD2

CDR3 protein: CASSEAPGAPTEAFF
CDR3 DNA: TGTGCCAGCAGTGAGGCTCCAGGGGCGCCTACTGAAGCTTTCTTT
V gene: TRBV25-1
clone size: .
J gene: TRBJ1-1
D gene: .

CDR3 protein: CASSSNILQDPPNYGYTF
CDR3 DNA: TGCGCCAGCAGCTCGAACATACTACAGGATCCGCCGAACTATGGCTACACCTTC
V gene: TRBV5-1
clone size: .
J gene: TRBJ1-2
D gene: .

CDR3 protein: CSASSVSGLEGTEAFF
CDR3 DNA: TGCAGTGCTAGTTCGGTGTCGGGGTTAGAGGGCACTGAAGCTTTCTTT
V gene: TRBV20-1
clone size: .
J gene: TRBJ1-1
D gene: .

CDR3 protein: CASSLSAGGSKTQYF
CDR3 DNA: TGTGCCAGCAGCCTGTCAGCGGGAGGGAGTAAGACCCAGTACTTC
V gene: TRBV3-1/TRBV3-2
clone size: .
J gene: TRBJ2-5
D gene: TRBD2

CDR3 protein: CASSYYGSQETQYF
CDR3 DNA: TGTGCCAGCAGTTATTACGGGTCTCAAGAGACCCAGTACTTC
V gene: TRBV6-5
clone size: .
J gene: TRBJ2-5
D gene: .

CDR3 protein: CASRSEGPLREKLFF
CDR3 DNA: TGTGCCAGTAGGTCCGAGGGCCCCCTCCGTGAAAAACTGTTTTTT
V gene: TRBV19
clone size: .
J gene: TRBJ1-4
D gene: .

CDR3 protein: CASSLISYEQYF
CDR3 DNA: TGTGCCAGCAGTTTAATATCCTACGAGCAGTACTTC
V gene: TRBV28
clone size: medium-sized
J gene: TRBJ2-7
D gene: .

CDR3 protein: CASILQGTDTQYF
CDR3 DNA: TGTGCCAGCATATTACAGGGGACAGATACGCAGTATTTT
V gene: TRBV2
clone size: .
J gene: TRBJ2-3
D gene: TRBD1

CDR3 protein: CASSKGQMEKLFF
CDR3 DNA: TGTGCCAGCAGCAAAGGACAGATGGAAAAACTGTTTTTT
V gene: TRBV7-2
clone size: once
J gene: TRBJ1-4
D gene: .

CDR3 protein: CSASDEQYF
CDR3 DNA: TGCAGTGCATCCGACGAGCAGTACTTC
V gene: TRBV20-1
clone size: once
J gene: TRBJ2-7
D gene: .

CDR3 protein: CASSTGQAYSPLHF
CDR3 DNA: TGTGCCAGCAGCACGGGACAGGCCTATTCACCCCTCCACTTT
V gene: TRBV3-1/TRBV3-2
clone size: .
J gene: TRBJ1-6
D gene: TRBD1

CDR3 protein: CASSSRQGMYQETQYF
CDR3 DNA: TGTGCCAGCAGCTCCAGACAGGGGATGTACCAAGAGACCCAGTACTTC
V gene: TRBV7-8
clone size: few
J gene: TRBJ2-5
D gene: TRBD1

CDR3 protein: CASRNRRNTGELFF
CDR3 DNA: TGTGCCAGTAGAAACAGGAGGAACACCGGGGAGCTGTTTTTT
V gene: TRBV19
clone size: few
J gene: TRBJ2-2
D gene: .

CDR3 protein: CAITQDSGNTIYF
CDR3 DNA: TGTGCCATCACCCAGGACTCTGGAAACACCATATATTTT
V gene: TRBV10-3
clone size: .
J gene: TRBJ1-3
D gene: .

CDR3 protein: CASSSTSGGTSYNEQFF
CDR3 DNA: TGTGCCAGCAGCTCGACTAGCGGGGGGACCTCCTACAATGAGCAGTTCTTC
V gene: TRBV13
clone size: .
J gene: TRBJ2-1
D gene: TRBD2

CDR3 protein: CASSSRQGPNEKLFF
CDR3 DNA: TGTGCCAGCAGCTCCCGACAGGGCCCAAATGAAAAACTGTTTTTT
V gene: TRBV3-1/TRBV3-2
clone size: .
J gene: TRBJ1-4
D gene: TRBD1

CDR3 protein: CASSLSSGSEQFF
CDR3 DNA: TGTGCCAGCAGTTTATCATCGGGGAGTGAGCAGTTCTTC
V gene: TRBV27
clone size: .
J gene: TRBJ2-1
D gene: .

CDR3 protein: CASSLVGGGLDNSPLHF
CDR3 DNA: TGTGCCAGCAGCTTAGTGGGCGGGGGGCTCGACAATTCACCCCTCCACTTT
V gene: TRBV7-2
clone size: .
J gene: TRBJ1-6
D gene: .

CDR3 protein: CASSFRGMAYEQYF
CDR3 DNA: TGTGCCAGCAGTTTCAGGGGAATGGCCTACGAGCAGTACTTC
V gene: TRBV6-2/TRBV6-3
clone size: .
J gene: TRBJ2-7
D gene: .

CDR3 protein: CASGQLSEKLFF
CDR3 DNA: TGTGCCAGCGGACAGTTAAGTGAAAAACTGTTTTTT
V gene: TRBV2
clone size: once
J gene: TRBJ1-4
D gene: .

CDR3 protein: CASSPTSGSADTQYF
CDR3 DNA: TGTGCCAGCAGCCCTACTAGCGGGAGTGCAGATACGCAGTATTTT
V gene: TRBV7-2
clone size: .
J gene: TRBJ2-3
D gene: TRBD2

CDR3 protein: CASSTEQGVHQPQHF
CDR3 DNA: TGTGCCAGTAGTACCGAACAGGGGGTGCATCAGCCCCAGCATTTT
V gene: TRBV19
clone size: .
J gene: TRBJ1-5
D gene: TRBD1

CDR3 protein: CASSLAGGPDTQYF
CDR3 DNA: TGTGCCAGCAGTCTAGCGGGGGGCCCAGATACGCAGTATTTT
V gene: TRBV6-2/TRBV6-3
clone size: .
J gene: TRBJ2-3
D gene: TRBD2

CDR3 protein: CTSSHVIQGAMETQYF
CDR3 DNA: TGCACCAGCAGCCACGTAATCCAGGGGGCGATGGAGACCCAGTACTTC
V gene: TRBV1
clone size: .
J gene: TRBJ2-5
D gene: .

CDR3 protein: CASPPPGPSNEQYF
CDR3 DNA: TGTGCCAGCCCCCCCCCAGGTCCCAGTAACGAGCAGTACTTC
V gene: TRBV6-5
clone size: .
J gene: TRBJ2-7
D gene: .

CDR3 protein: CSVEDGMGAGGGYTF
CDR3 DNA: TGCAGCGTTGAAGATGGGATGGGGGCCGGCGGAGGCTACACCTTC
V gene: TRBV29-1
clone size: .
J gene: TRBJ1-2
D gene: .